This TCR beta chain comes out of a study of T-cell reconstitution after alpha-beta-depleted transplantation in children. Study-wide points: About two months after transplant, alpha-beta T cells reportedly came from several hundred expanded graft clones. A year post-transplant, T-cell counts and diversity derived mostly from newly produced T cells.

This CDR3 is 19 amino acids long. V shed 2 bases, J shed 0 bases, and the junction held 13 bases outside the gene matches. Germline CDR1 reads MDHEN; CDR2 reads SYDVKM. Unique molecular identifiers were used to barcode this TCRbeta library. TCRdb ran MiXCR on the PCR reads and lists one entry per CDR3 protein. The sample records 85,000 to 120,000 distinct CDR3 sequences, about 8% being singletons. Ten or more counts support this clonotype. No antigen is known for it. This clonotype originated in a boy under 10 years old with acute lymphoblastic leukemia, due to receive a stem cell transplant. The gene calls are TRBV28 and TRBJ1-1; TRBD1 matches 9 bases. Here the sequenced sample was PBMCs, taken before TCRalphabeta/CD19-depleted stem cell transplant. CDR3 loop: CASSLRRDRVLIMNTEAFF. The CDR3 DNA is TGTGCCAGCAGTTTAAGGCGGGACAGGGTTTTAATCATGAACACTGAAGCTTTCTTT.